This entry describes one T cell receptor (beta chain). Antigen unknown. This sample is drawn from a study of shared clonotypes between healthy human individuals. The sequenced material, unsorted PBMC DNA, was run on ten immunoSEQ deep assay plates. Generated by immunoSEQ multiplex PCR, the TCRdb table keeps only in-frame clones and is missing some. The table has about half a million clones, over 70% seen once; the top ten hold roughly an eighth. HIV-negative, healthy adults without recent acute infections or vaccinations were the donors. There are 13 residues in the CDR3. CDR1 and CDR2 from the germline V gene are SGHAT and FQNNGV. V was clipped by 5 bases and J by 8 bases; unmatched bases: 7. Study-level points and caveats: The authors sampled blood alone, and tissue repertoires likely differ.

This chain joins TRBV11-2 and TRBJ1-2; 8 bases line up with TRBD1. Sequenced input: PBMCs. The clonotype was recovered from a woman in her 40s in good health. Some clones in this sample may be carry-over from other donors' samples. The CDR3 loop is CASSPDRDRGYTF. The DNA for the CDR3 is TGTGCCAGCAGCCCCGACAGGGACAGGGGCTACACCTTC. The full variable domain, rest sourced from reference TRBV11-2 and TRBJ1-2, is EAGVAQSPRYKIIEKRQSVAFWCNPISGHATLYWYQQILGQGPKLLIQFQNNGVVDDSQLPKDRFSAERLKGVDSTLKIQPAKLEDSAVYLCASSPDRDRGYTFGSGTRLTVV.